This TCR beta chain was obtained from a study of blood T cells in healthy people across ages. Turning to this clonotype: Just one base apart from a much larger clone, this may be a read error.

The ends lost 5 bases at V and 7 bases at J; junction bases unmatched: 15. The germline gives CDR1 SEHNR, CDR2 FQNEAQ (reference sequence). The CDR3 extends over 16 amino acids. Through a sample-barcoded 5' primer and a J-beta primer mix, a second PCR was run for about 6 to 12 cycles. Each single sample gave us at least 2.5 million CDR3-containing paired-end reads. MiXCR was run by TCRdb on the 5' RACE reads, yielding one entry per CDR3 protein. The sample has approximately 1.5 million distinct CDR3 sequences, about 42% seen once; the top ten hold about 4.1%. The sequence derives from a young woman in good health. The sequenced sample consisted of blood. The chain carries TRBV7-9 and TRBJ2-7; 9 nucleotides match TRBD1. In DNA, the CDR3 is TGTGCCAGCAGCCCCCGACAGGGGGACTCCTACAATGAGCAGTACTTC. It yields the protein CASSPRQGDSYNEQYF.